The present T cell receptor beta chain was sequenced within a study of T cell repertoires in cytomegalovirus infection. Overall study context: Indicated by public TCR beta signatures were CMV infection and matching HLA type. Overall study findings and caveats: Identification of carriers of CMV plus the relevant HLA was performed using cumulative public TCR beta family frequency. What dominated the ex vivo response were HLA-C-restricted CMV-specific TCR beta clonotypes.

TCRdb passed the reads through MiXCR, listing each CDR3 protein once. The repertoire consists of some 300,000 distinct CDR3 sequences, with 15% to 20% occurring once and the leading ten covering about 12%. Trimming took off 1 base at V and 2 bases at J, with 15 bases between the two ends. The CDR3 contains 16 residues. CDR1 is MNHNS, CDR2 SASEGT, per germline. This clonotype was detected only a few times. The antigen remains unidentified. Sequencing input: PBMCs. V is TRBV6-1 and J is TRBJ2-7; D perhaps matches TRBD1 (6 bases). This clonotype was obtained from a human donor in good health (CMV status not recorded). Some clones in this sample may be carry-over from other donors' samples. The DNA for the CDR3 is TGTGCCAGCAGTGAAGTTATGGCAGGGGAAACCTACGAGCAGTACTTC. Translating gives CASSEVMAGETYEQYF.